A selection of T cell receptor beta chains follows, all from one sample in a study of T cell repertoires in cytomegalovirus infection. TCRdb re-analysed the reads in MiXCR, keeping a single row per CDR3 protein. The table records some 220,000 distinct CDR3 sequences, approximately 7% of them present only once. The specimen was PBMCs. Source of these receptors: a human donor in good health (CMV status not recorded). Some clones in this sample may be carry-over from other donors' samples. CDR3s leave out the opening cysteine and the closing phenylalanine or tryptophan. Each record gives: J gene, V gene, CDR3 protein.

>TRBJ2-3|TRBV7-3
ASSPLAGTDTQY
>TRBJ2-4|TRBV5-1
ASSSTGTSGDIQY
>TRBJ2-5|TRBV18
AGSLTSPQETQY
>TRBJ1-1|TRBV5-1
ASSHGTGGNTEAF
>TRBJ1-1|TRBV6-2/TRBV6-3
ASSEPPGTEAF
>TRBJ1-3|TRBV29-1
SGVLQGTGNTIY
>TRBJ2-1|TRBV7-6
ASSVPLKGETMTRANEQF
>TRBJ1-1|TRBV6-5
ASGDRISLNTEAF
>TRBJ1-2|TRBV7-9
ASSLDRVGGYT
>TRBJ2-2|TRBV20-1
SARPRQGAAGELF
>TRBJ1-2|TRBV10-3
AISESGQGNYGYT
>TRBJ2-1|TRBV2
ASSEGLAGVGNEQF
>TRBJ1-1|TRBV25-1
ASSERRVGRLNTEAF
>TRBJ2-1|TRBV7-2
ASSLSASSYNEQF
>TRBJ2-7|TRBV7-2
ASSPQTYEQY
>TRBJ2-7|TRBV10-3
AISEMQGISYEQY
>TRBJ1-5|TRBV19
ASSTPGQKFQPQH
>TRBJ2-7|TRBV28
ASRGQPSYEQY
>TRBJ2-5|TRBV20-1
SARDPKRGVQETQY
>TRBJ2-7|TRBV7-2
ASSSRVQYEQY
>TRBJ2-5|TRBV20-1
SAEWETQY
>TRBJ2-7|TRBV30
AWSELGGHEQY
>TRBJ2-3|TRBV14
ASSQALAGGSQY
>TRBJ2-3|TRBV2
ASSADSTDTQY
>TRBJ2-7|TRBV27
ASSLKLAYSYEQY
>TRBJ1-2|TRBV5-4
ASSSGQDDYYGYT
>TRBJ2-3|TRBV20-1
SARKQPTDTQY
>TRBJ2-7|TRBV7-8
ASSPNRVYEQY
>TRBJ2-5|TRBV28
ASSLGGSRETQY
>TRBJ1-2|TRBV29-1
SAIGDFYGYT
>TRBJ2-7|TRBV5-6
ASSLRRFSYEQY
>TRBJ2-5|TRBV5-1
ASSLSSWETQY
>TRBJ2-3|TRBV6-6
ASSYWTGRQDTQY
>TRBJ2-1|TRBV20-1
SANPVQERYNEQF
>TRBJ1-1|TRBV20-1
SARGVGEAF
>TRBJ2-2|TRBV20-1
SARDRRTGMITGELF
>TRBJ1-2|TRBV10-3
AISEFAWTYGYT
>TRBJ2-2|TRBV29-1
SVVPRTGYGELF
>TRBJ2-1|TRBV9
ASSVGVGGGSYEQF
>TRBJ2-5|TRBV2
ASSDSRETQY
>TRBJ1-3|TRBV12-3/TRBV12-4
ASSSRTANGNTIY